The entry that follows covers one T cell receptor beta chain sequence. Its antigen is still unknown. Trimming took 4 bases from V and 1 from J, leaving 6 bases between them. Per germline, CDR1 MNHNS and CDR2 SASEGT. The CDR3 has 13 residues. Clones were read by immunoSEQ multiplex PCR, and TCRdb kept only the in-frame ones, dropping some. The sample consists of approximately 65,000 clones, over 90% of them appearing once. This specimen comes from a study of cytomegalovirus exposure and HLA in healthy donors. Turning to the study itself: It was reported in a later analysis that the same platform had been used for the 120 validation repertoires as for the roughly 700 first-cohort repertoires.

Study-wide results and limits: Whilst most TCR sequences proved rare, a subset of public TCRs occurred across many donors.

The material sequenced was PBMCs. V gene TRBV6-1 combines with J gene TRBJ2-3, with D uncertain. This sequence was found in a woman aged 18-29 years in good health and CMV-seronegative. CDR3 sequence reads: CASSVHRTDTQYF. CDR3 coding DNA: TGTGCCAGCAGTGTACACCGCACAGATACGCAGTATTTT.